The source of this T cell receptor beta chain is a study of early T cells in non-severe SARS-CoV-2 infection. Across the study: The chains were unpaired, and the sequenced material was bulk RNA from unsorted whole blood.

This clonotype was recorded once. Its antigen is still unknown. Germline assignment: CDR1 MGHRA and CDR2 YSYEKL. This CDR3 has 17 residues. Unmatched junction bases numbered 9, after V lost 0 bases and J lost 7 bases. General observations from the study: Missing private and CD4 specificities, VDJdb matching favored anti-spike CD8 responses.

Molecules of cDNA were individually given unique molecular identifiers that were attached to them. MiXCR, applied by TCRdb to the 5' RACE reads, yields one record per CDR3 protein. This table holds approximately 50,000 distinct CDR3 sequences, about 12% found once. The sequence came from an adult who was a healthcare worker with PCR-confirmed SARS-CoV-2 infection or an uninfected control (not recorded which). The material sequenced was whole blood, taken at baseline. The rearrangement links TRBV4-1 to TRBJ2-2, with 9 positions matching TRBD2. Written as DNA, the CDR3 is TGCGCCAGCAGCCAAGATGGTAGCGGGAGTCAGGGCGGGGAGCTGTTTTTT. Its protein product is CASSQDGSGSQGGELFF.